The source of this T cell receptor (beta chain) is a study of T cell responses to AZD1222 COVID-19 vaccine. On this clone itself: The antigen is undetermined.

The protocol was immunoSEQ multiplex PCR, while the TCRdb copy is restricted to in-frame clones and leaves out a portion. The sample includes roughly 200,000 clones, more than 85% of them seen just once. Study-wide points: Most donors were white British and more were female, and clonal diversity was possibly underestimated.

Second-dose timings of about 4 or about 12 weeks were pooled. The receptor was isolated from an adult who received the AZD1222 COVID-19 vaccine. The sample here was peripheral blood, taken 28 days after the second AZD1222 dose.

The CDR3 protein is CASSSSLGEKLFF. Here the CDR3 DNA reads TGTGCCAGTAGTTCGAGCCTTGGGGAAAAACTGTTTTTT. This chain uses TRBV19 with TRBJ1-4; D is ambiguous. The V gene lost 5 bases and the J gene lost 8 bases, with 12 bases spanning the gap. Per germline, CDR1 LNHDA and CDR2 SQIVND (reference sequence). The CDR3 sequence is 13 residues long.